This T cell receptor beta chain was documented in a study of cytomegalovirus exposure and HLA in healthy donors. Overall study: An early release of data contained approximately 80 million unique TCRs, which came from HLA-typed donors. Among several hundred genotyped donors, roughly 80% fell in the Caucasian-associated ancestry cluster. General study findings and limits: Common viral pathogens (according to a later analysis) appeared linked to several of the most significant clusters. Looking again later, the authors saw that most CMV-associated TCR beta chains seemed HLA-restricted.

Notes on this clone: Its matching antigen is unknown.

The germline V gene has CDR1 SGHRS and CDR2 YFSETQ. The CDR3 is 14 amino acids. The PCR used 60 Vbeta and 13 Jbeta primers. The protocol was immunoSEQ multiplex PCR, while the TCRdb copy is restricted to in-frame clones and leaves out a portion. The sample holds roughly 100,000 clones. The clonotype originates from a man aged 40-49 years in good health and CMV-seronegative. Specimen: PBMCs. The chain uses TRBV5-1 and TRBJ2-5; D ambiguous. The J call is uncertain, as TRBJ2-7 better fits the DNA end. CDR3 amino acids: CASSLLVLSYEQYF. CDR3 coding DNA: TGCGCCAGCAGCTTGTTAGTGCTCTCCTACGAGCAGTACTTC.